These 27 T cell receptor beta chains were sequenced from one sample in a study of blood T cell repertoires in COVID-19. Profiled with immunoSEQ multiplex PCR; TCRdb holds only in-frame clones, not every one. Of 70,000 to 85,000 clones in the sample, roughly 82% were seen once. Sequencing was carried out using peripheral blood. All receptors come from a man aged 55 to 70 with acute or convalescent COVID-19.

This clone was recorded once. The rearrangement joins TRBV9 to TRBJ2-1; D call uncertain. This CDR3 has 11 amino acids. Trimming removed 1 base from V and 9 bases from J, with 5 bases in between. Germline V CDR1 and CDR2: SGDLS, YYNGEE. As DNA, the CDR3 is TGTGCCAGCAGCGTAAACATTGAGCAGTTCTTC. Encoded protein: CASSVNIEQFF.

J is TRBJ2-5 and V is TRBV7-2; 10 bases match TRBD2. Per germline, CDR1 SGHTA and CDR2 FQGNSA. The CDR3 is 16 amino acids. After removal of 4 bases from V and 5 bases from J, the junction contained 10 bases not matched to a gene. The CDR3 nucleotides are TGTGCCAGCAGCTCCGGACTAGCGGCCAGCGGGGAGACCCAGTACTTC. Protein product: CASSSGLAASGETQYF.

The rearrangement joins TRBV4-1 to TRBJ1-2; D perhaps matches TRBD1 (5 bases). This CDR3 spans 15 amino acids. Per germline, CDR1 MGHRA and CDR2 YSYEKL. The V and J ends lost 0 bases and 4 bases respectively, with 12 bases between them. The CDR3 is CASSQEEGRGYGYTF. For the CDR3, the DNA is TGCGCCAGCAGCCAAGAGGAGGGGCGGGGCTATGGCTACACCTTC.

V and J are TRBV9 and TRBJ2-5; D call uncertain. CDR3 size: 13 residues. Trimming left V 4 bases short and J 2 bases short, with 9 bases between. The germline V gene has CDR1 SGDLS and CDR2 YYNGEE. CDR3 bases: TGTGCCAGCAGCCCCGAGAGTCAAGAGACCCAGTACTTC. Amino acids: CASSPESQETQYF. The whole variable domain, remainder taken from reference TRBV9 and TRBJ2-5, is DSGVTQTPKHLITATGQRVTLRCSPRSGDLSVYWYQQSLDQGLQFLIQYYNGEERAKGNILERFSAQQFPDLHSELNLSSLELGDSALYFCASSPESQETQYFGPGTRLLVL.

The chain links TRBV12-5 to TRBJ2-2, with 9 positions matching TRBD1. This CDR3 has 15 amino acids. V trimming: 6 bases; J trimming: 7 bases; junction bases outside the gene matches: 9. Germline CDR1 LGHNT, CDR2 FRNRAP. In nucleotides, the CDR3 is TGTGCTAGTGGGCTAACAGGGGGCCTCAGCGGGGAGCTGTTTTTT. This encodes CASGLTGGLSGELFF.

The chain joins TRBV27 to TRBJ2-1; TRBD2 aligns across 8 bases. CDR3 length: 15 residues. The germline V gene encodes CDR1 MNHEY and CDR2 SMNVEV (reference sequence). V lost 5 bases and J lost 7; bases outside the gene matches: 10. This CDR3 reads CASSGSGGWRNEQFF. For the CDR3, the DNA is TGTGCCAGCAGTGGCAGCGGGGGTTGGCGGAATGAGCAGTTCTTC.

V usage is TRBV7-2 and J usage is TRBJ2-5; D ambiguous. This CDR3 comprises 13 residues. V was cut by 3 bases and J by 4 bases, with 9 bases left in between. The germline V gene has CDR1 SGHTA and CDR2 FQGNSA. This CDR3 is CASSLLAPETQYF. The CDR3 nucleotides are TGTGCCAGCAGCTTGTTGGCCCCAGAGACCCAGTACTTC.

As for this clone: At one of its ends the junction is not consistent with the germline gene, which may arise from a read error. The gene calls are TRBV7-7 and TRBJ2-1, with a possible D match to TRBD2 (5 bases). This CDR3 is built from 15 residues. Germline V gene lookup returns CDR1 SSHAT and CDR2 FNYEAQ (reference sequence). CDR3 sequence (DNA): TGTGCTAGCAGCTTCGGGCTAGCATCTTACAATGAGCAGTTCTTC. It codes for CASSFGLASYNEQFF.

The chain links TRBV6-5 to TRBJ2-7, with TRBD2 matching 8 bases. CDR1 and CDR2 (germline): MNHEY, SVGAGI. With 4 bases clipped from V and 9 bases from J, the junction kept 14 bases outside the gene matches. The CDR3 length is 15 residues. The CDR3 region is CASSSGGLGRLAQYF. DNA for the CDR3: TGTGCCAGCAGTTCTGGGGGACTAGGACGTTTGGCGCAGTACTTC.

This clone appeared a single time. The chain has TRBV6-5 and TRBJ2-5; perhaps TRBD1 as D (5 bases). CDR1 MNHEY and CDR2 SVGAGI come from the germline V gene. This CDR3 comprises 14 residues. Trimming pared 8 bases from V and 5 bases from J, leaving 18 bases between. This CDR3 reads CASGRLGKGETQYF. The CDR3 DNA sequence: TGTGCCAGCGGTCGACTGGGAAAGGGGGAGACCCAGTACTTC.

This rearrangement joins TRBV12-3 or TRBV12-4 to TRBJ2-2; D gene ambiguous. V was trimmed by 7 bases and J by 3 bases, leaving 6 bases between them. This CDR3 has 12 residues. CDR3 nucleotide sequence: TGTGCCAGCATACGGGACACCGGGGAGCTGTTTTTT. Amino acids: CASIRDTGELFF.

This clone showed up just a few times. The genes are TRBV5-6 and TRBJ1-5; 9 nucleotides line up with TRBD1. This CDR3 spans 16 amino acids. The germline CDR1 and CDR2 sequences are SGHDT and YYEEEE. V shed 1 base and J 7 bases; nucleotides not matched to a gene: 9. In DNA, the CDR3 is TGTGCCAGCAGCTTGCTCGGGACAGGGCCCGGACAGCCCCAGCATTTT. Amino acids: CASSLLGTGPGQPQHF.

This chain uses TRBV7-2 with TRBJ2-2, with D possibly being TRBD2 (5 bases). CDR3 length equals 14 residues. V shed 3 bases and J shed 4 bases, with 9 bases lying between them. Germline-derived CDR1 and CDR2 are SGHTA and FQGNSA. The CDR3 DNA reads TGTGCCAGCAGCTTTATAGCGCGCACCGGGGAGCTGTTTTTT. Translation gives CASSFIARTGELFF.

The rearrangement links TRBV11-2 to TRBJ1-6; D is possibly TRBD1 (6 bases). The CDR3 contains 16 residues. Germline loops: CDR1 SGHAT, CDR2 FQNNGV. V was trimmed by 3 bases and J by 7 bases, leaving 16 bases between them. The CDR3 sequence is CASSLVGAGGNSPLHF. The CDR3 DNA sequence: TGTGCCAGCAGCTTGGTGGGGGCTGGTGGGAATTCACCCCTCCACTTT.

The V gene is TRBV10-1, the J gene TRBJ2-3; D may be TRBD2 (5 bases). Germline V gene sequence: CDR1 WNHNN, CDR2 SYGVQD (reference sequence). This CDR3 comprises 13 residues. Trimming took off 0 bases at V and 8 bases at J, with 9 bases between the two ends. The CDR3 coding sequence is TGCGCCAGCAGTGAGTCGGGAGTGGGTACGCAGTATTTT. Protein product: CASSESGVGTQYF.

The rearrangement joins TRBV18 to TRBJ2-5; the match to TRBD2 covers 7 bases. CDR3 size: 14 residues. V shed 2 bases, J shed 5 bases, and the junction held 5 bases outside the gene matches. CDR1 and CDR2 from the germline V gene are KGHSH and LQKENI. The CDR3 reads CASSPGRARETQYF. CDR3 DNA sequence: TGTGCCAGCTCACCAGGGAGGGCTCGGGAGACCCAGTACTTC.

The rearrangement links TRBV5-4 to TRBJ2-5, with 8 bases identical to TRBD2. CDR3 length: 15 residues. The germline V gene encodes CDR1 SGHNT and CDR2 YYREEE (reference sequence). With 0 bases clipped from V and 4 bases from J, the junction kept 5 bases outside the gene matches. The CDR3 loop reads CASSLAGAGGETQYF. CDR3 sequence (DNA): TGTGCCAGCAGCTTGGCCGGGGCGGGAGGAGAGACCCAGTACTTC.

The chain couples TRBV30 to TRBJ2-2; the match to TRBD2 covers 8 bases. The CDR3 totals 15 residues. V lost 1 base to trimming and J lost 4 bases; unmatched junction nucleotides: 5. Germline values: CDR1 GTSNPN, CDR2 SVGIG (reference sequence). The DNA for the CDR3 is TGTGCCTGGAGTGCCCCGGGGGGGCGCACCGGGGAGCTGTTTTTT. Translation: CAWSAPGGRTGELFF.

The V call is TRBV15, the J call TRBJ1-4, with TRBD1 matching 10 bases. The CDR3 sequence is 17 residues long. Trimming cost V 3 bases and J 8 bases; bases outside gene matches: 12. Germline CDR1 reads LNHNV; CDR2 reads YYDKDF (reference sequence). CDR3 nucleotide sequence: TGTGCCACCAGCAGTATGGACAGGGGGGTAGGAGTGGAAAAACTGTTTTTT. The encoded protein is CATSSMDRGVGVEKLFF.

A few counts support this clone. The rearrangement joins TRBV7-2 to TRBJ2-4; a possible D gene is TRBD2 (7 bases). Trimming shortened V by 5 bases and J by 7 bases, and 21 bases separated the two germline ends. CDR3 length equals 16 residues. Germline V gene data show CDR1 as SGHTA and CDR2 as FQGNSA. The CDR3 loop reads CASSKVGGLSMNIQYF. In DNA form, the CDR3 reads TGTGCCAGCAGCAAGGTCGGGGGGCTGTCTATGAACATTCAGTACTTC.

The genes are TRBV29-1 and TRBJ2-7; 9 nucleotides line up with TRBD2. The CDR3 is 13 residues long. Per the germline V gene, CDR1 is SQVTM and CDR2 is ANQGSEA. V shed 5 bases and J 4 bases; nucleotides not matched to a gene: 6. The CDR3 DNA reads as TGCAGCGTTCGGGGTAGCGGGGGTTACGAGCAGTACTTC. This encodes CSVRGSGGYEQYF.

This clone appeared once. V and J are TRBV19 and TRBJ1-5, with D perhaps matching TRBD1 (5 bases). Germline CDR1 is LNHDA and CDR2 is SQIVND (reference sequence). Trimming left V 4 bases short and J 5 bases short, with 9 bases between. The CDR3 has 13 residues. DNA of the CDR3: TGTGCCAGTAGTAAGCAGGGTGATCAGCCCCAGCATTTT. Translating gives CASSKQGDQPQHF.

The chain uses TRBV19 and TRBJ2-6; 10 bases are a match to TRBD2. V was pared by 1 base and J by 0 bases, with 12 bases of the junction left unmatched. This CDR3 is 21 amino acids long. Germline CDR1 is LNHDA and CDR2 is SQIVND (reference sequence). CDR3 nucleotides: TGTGCCAGTAGTATAGCAGGGCTAGCGGGGGCCCTTCCCTCTGGGGCCAACGTCCTGACTTTC. Protein sequence: CASSIAGLAGALPSGANVLTF.

This chain connects TRBV19 to TRBJ2-2; maybe TRBD2 (6 bases). Deletions cut 5 bases from V and 4 bases from J, with 14 bases between. This CDR3 spans 15 amino acids. Germline CDR1 and CDR2: LNHDA and SQIVND (reference sequence). The CDR3, as DNA: TGTGCCAGTAGTCTACGGGGGAGATTCACCGGGGAGCTGTTTTTT. Protein product: CASSLRGRFTGELFF.

This chain connects TRBV5-4 to TRBJ1-1; 7 bases match TRBD1. This CDR3 has 13 amino acids. CDR1 SGHNT and CDR2 YYREEE come from the germline V gene (reference sequence). The junction had 9 bases not matched to a gene; V was cut back by 5 bases and J by 8 bases. CDR3 sequence reads: CASRPDRVGEAFF. CDR3 sequence (DNA): TGTGCCAGCAGGCCCGACAGGGTAGGCGAAGCTTTCTTT.

This clone has just a few counts. The chain has TRBV4-3 and TRBJ2-2, with D hard to call. Germline loops: CDR1 LGHNA, CDR2 YSLEER. This CDR3 has 16 residues. The V end lost 1 base, the J end lost 2 bases, and 11 bases lay between the germline ends. This chain's CDR3 is CASSQGAGPNTGELFF. CDR3 in DNA: TGCGCCAGCAGCCAAGGGGCAGGCCCAAACACCGGGGAGCTGTTTTTT.

The V gene is TRBV5-1, the J gene TRBJ1-2, with 7 bases that match TRBD1. Germline trimming cut 2 bases from V and 8 bases from J; bases unmatched to any gene: 9. This CDR3 has 14 residues. Germline CDR1 reads SGHRS; CDR2 reads YFSETQ. CDR3 in amino acids: CASSLIQGQGGYTF. The CDR3 nucleotides are TGCGCCAGCAGCTTAATACAGGGGCAGGGCGGCTACACCTTC.